The source of this TCR beta chain is a study of patients and donors after allogeneic stem cell transplantation. Germline CDR1 and CDR2: LNHDA and SQIVND (reference sequence). The germline V and J ends were trimmed by 7 bases and 5 bases, with 6 bases remaining between them. The CDR3 is made up of 10 amino acids. TCRdb redid the calling of the RT-PCR reads with MiXCR, one entry per CDR3 protein. The table records fewer than 500,000 distinct CDR3 sequences, 16% of them present only once. This sequence joins TRBV19 and TRBJ2-7; D gene ambiguous. The sequence derives from a human donor who was either an allogeneic HSCT recipient or a stem cell or donor lymphocyte infusion donor (not recorded which). It is not recorded whose cells these are; they may come from a transplant donor. Sequencing was done on a sample of blood, either unsorted or a sorted T cell fraction (not recorded which). The CDR3 protein is CASKQDEQYF. In nucleotides, the CDR3 is TGTGCCAGTAAGCAGGACGAGCAGTACTTC. The entire variable domain, with the rest obtained from reference TRBV19 and TRBJ2-7, is as follows: DGGITQSPKYLFRKEGQNVTLSCEQNLNHDAMYWYRQDPGQGLRLIYYSQIVNDFQKGDIAEGYSVSREKKESFPLTVTSAQKNPTAFYLCASKQDEQYFGPGTRLTVT.